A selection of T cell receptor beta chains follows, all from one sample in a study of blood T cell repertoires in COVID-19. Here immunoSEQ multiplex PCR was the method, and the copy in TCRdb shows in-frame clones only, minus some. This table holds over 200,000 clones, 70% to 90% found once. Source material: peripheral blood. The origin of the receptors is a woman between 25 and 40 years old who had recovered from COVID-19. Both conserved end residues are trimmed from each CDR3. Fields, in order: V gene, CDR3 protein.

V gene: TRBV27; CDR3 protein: ASSLVGAPKYTGELF
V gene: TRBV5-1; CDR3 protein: ASSSARQGGYT
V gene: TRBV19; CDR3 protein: ASSIGSSGSQETQY
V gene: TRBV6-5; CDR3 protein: ASSYSGGGNNEQF
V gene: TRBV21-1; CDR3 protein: ASSTRDRRITGELF
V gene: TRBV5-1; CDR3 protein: ASTRGQGAGYGYT
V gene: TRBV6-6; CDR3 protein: ASSYGGGLGNTIY
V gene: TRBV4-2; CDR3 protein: ASSQKAAGPGELF
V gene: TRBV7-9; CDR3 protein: ASLGLAGGRYNEQF
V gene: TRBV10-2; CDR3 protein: ASSSLGQGGTDTQY
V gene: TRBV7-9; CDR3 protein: ASSQAGQADGYT
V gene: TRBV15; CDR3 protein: ATMRNRASGNTIY
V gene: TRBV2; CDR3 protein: ASSTDRNYGYT
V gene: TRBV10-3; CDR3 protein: AISESRTSGVGTDTQY
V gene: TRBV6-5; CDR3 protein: ASSYFSGDSYEQY
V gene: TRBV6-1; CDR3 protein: ASSEGTGHLETQY
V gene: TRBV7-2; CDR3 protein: ASSPPGNIQY
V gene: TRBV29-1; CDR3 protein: SVEGWAANTEAF
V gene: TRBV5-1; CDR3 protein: ASSGADSSYNEQF
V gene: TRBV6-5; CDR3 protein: ASRPTPGQSYEQY
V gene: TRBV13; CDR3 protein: ASSQELGNTIY
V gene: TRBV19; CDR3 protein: ASSILGGGAGGDTQY
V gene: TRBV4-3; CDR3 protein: ASSQDRGGTGN